Listed here are 20 T cell receptor beta chains from one sample, sequenced in a study of T cell responses to AZD1222 COVID-19 vaccine (dated by TCRdb to 2020 to 2023). What the time point label conveys for this sample: about 28 days (+/-7) after the second vaccine dose. Library construction relied on the immunoSEQ multiplex PCR assay. In TCRdb, the immuneACCESS table is reduced to in-frame sequences with V and J assigned. These tables do not hold every clone; where another copy was compared, an unresolved V gene accounts for under half, and the others remain unexplained. The table for this sample lists approximately 110,000 clones; approximately 85% of them were counted only once. The ten top clones hold just under 4.5% of the sample. The sample was peripheral blood, taken 28 days after the second AZD1222 dose. The source is an adult who received the AZD1222 COVID-19 vaccine.

The J gene is TRBJ1-4, the V gene TRBV18; unclear D gene. Per germline, CDR1 KGHSH and CDR2 LQKENI. V gave up 0 bases and J gave up 3 bases, with 2 bases separating them. CDR3 size: 13 residues. The CDR3 bases are TGTGCCAGCTCACCACCGTCTAATGAAAAACTGTTTTTT. Translating gives CASSPPSNEKLFF.

This chain connects TRBV4-2 to TRBJ2-3; D may be TRBD1 or TRBD2 (5 bases each). The CDR3 length is 14 residues. Trimming removed 5 bases from V and 2 bases from J, with 11 bases in between. The germline V gene has CDR1 LGHNA and CDR2 YNFKEQ. CDR3 sequence (DNA): TGTGCCAGCAGCGAGGGACGGACCACAGATACGCAGTATTTT. As protein: CASSEGRTTDTQYF.

V and J are TRBV7-9 and TRBJ1-5; no clear D. The CDR3 consists of 14 residues. The V gene's germline CDR1 is SEHNR and CDR2 FQNEAQ (reference sequence). The V and J ends lost 5 bases and 2 bases respectively, with 10 bases between them. The CDR3 bases are TGTGCCAGCAGCCCTAGCCCCGGCAATCAGCCCCAGCATTTT. This codes for CASSPSPGNQPQHF.

The V and J genes are TRBV10-3 and TRBJ2-3; 9 nucleotides line up with TRBD2. V trimming: 8 bases; J trimming: 0 bases; junction bases outside the gene matches: 12. The CDR3 covers 17 residues. Germline CDR1 ENHRY, CDR2 SYGVKD. CDR3 residues: CAILLASGATSTDTQYF. The DNA for the CDR3 is TGTGCCATCCTTTTGGCTAGCGGGGCGACGAGCACAGATACGCAGTATTTT.

This chain connects TRBV28 to TRBJ1-2; a weak D match, TRBD1 (6 bases). Trimming pared 8 bases from V and 7 bases from J, leaving 14 bases between. This CDR3 has 12 amino acids. The germline V gene has CDR1 MDHEN and CDR2 SYDVKM. The CDR3 protein is CASAPQGLGYTF. Here the CDR3 DNA reads TGTGCCAGCGCACCACAGGGTCTTGGCTACACCTTC.

V usage is TRBV9 and J usage is TRBJ1-4; no reliable D call. Germline loops: CDR1 SGDLS, CDR2 YYNGEE. V was trimmed by 3 bases and J by 3 bases, leaving 18 bases between them. This CDR3 contains 17 residues. The CDR3 DNA is TGTGCCAGCAGCGCCCCCGAGGGTCGTACGTCTAATGAAAAACTGTTTTTT. Its translation: CASSAPEGRTSNEKLFF.

The chain joins TRBV4-1 to TRBJ2-1; D assignment may be TRBD1 or TRBD2 (5 bases each). V dropped 8 bases and J dropped 3 bases, with 8 bases sitting between them. The V gene's germline CDR1 is MGHRA and CDR2 YSYEKL. CDR3 size: 12 residues. CDR3 DNA: TGCGCCAGCGGGGGTATCTACAATGAGCAGTTCTTC. Amino acids: CASGGIYNEQFF.

The J gene is TRBJ2-5, the V gene TRBV5-6, with no clear D. CDR1 and CDR2 from the germline V gene are SGHDT and YYEEEE. The CDR3 length is 14 residues. The germline V and J ends were trimmed by 1 base and 1 base, with 8 bases remaining between them. The CDR3 reads CASSLPSTQETQYF. As DNA, the CDR3 is TGTGCCAGCAGCTTGCCTTCGACCCAAGAGACCCAGTACTTC.

The chain combines TRBV11-2 with TRBJ2-5; 7 bases are a match to TRBD2. The germline CDR1 and CDR2 sequences are SGHAT and FQNNGV. J was trimmed by 4 bases and V by 3 bases; bases with no gene match: 8. This CDR3 has 15 residues. The CDR3 nucleotides are TGTGCCAGCAGCTTCGGGGGGATTATCGGAGAGACCCAGTACTTC. Protein product: CASSFGGIIGETQYF.

V usage is TRBV3-1 (or the pseudogene TRBV3-2) and J usage is TRBJ2-2; TRBD1 agrees at 10 bases. Germline trimming cut 2 bases from V and 2 bases from J; bases unmatched to any gene: 11. CDR3 size: 19 residues. The germline gives CDR1 LGHDT, CDR2 YNNKEL (reference sequence). CDR3 nucleotide sequence: TGTGCCAGCAGCCAATCCACCAGGACAGGGGGGATTAACACCGGGGAGCTGTTTTTT. Encoded protein: CASSQSTRTGGINTGELFF.

The rearrangement joins TRBV6-5 to TRBJ1-1; D not resolved. This CDR3 region has 12 residues. Trimming cost V 9 bases and J 4 bases, with 12 bases left between them. The V gene's germline CDR1 is MNHEY and CDR2 SVGAGI. This chain's CDR3 is CASRLGITEAFF. The CDR3 nucleotides are TGTGCCAGTCGACTCGGGATCACTGAAGCTTTCTTT.

The chain joins TRBV5-4 to TRBJ2-7; 12 nucleotides align to TRBD1. This CDR3 region has 15 residues. From germline, CDR1 is SGHNT and CDR2 YYREEE (reference sequence). The junction had 10 bases not matched to a gene; V was cut back by 6 bases and J by 6 bases. The CDR3 is CASNFQGQGAGEQYF. The CDR3 DNA reads TGTGCCAGCAACTTTCAGGGACAGGGGGCGGGCGAGCAGTACTTC.

This chain uses TRBV3-1 (or the pseudogene TRBV3-2) with TRBJ2-7, with TRBD2 matching 12 bases. This CDR3 has 16 amino acids. The trim removed 4 bases at V and 4 bases at J, leaving 8 bases unmatched. Germline lookup yields CDR1 LGHDT and CDR2 YNNKEL (reference sequence). CDR3 loop: CASSPIGLAGNYEQYF. The CDR3 nucleotides read TGTGCCAGCAGCCCCATTGGACTAGCGGGAAATTACGAGCAGTACTTC.

This clone was observed a single time. The chain uses TRBV9 and TRBJ2-7, with a possible D match to TRBD1 (5 bases). Germline assignment: CDR1 SGDLS and CDR2 YYNGEE. The CDR3 totals 15 residues. V gave up 0 bases and J gave up 3 bases, with 13 bases separating them. The CDR3 DNA reads as TGTGCCAGCAGCGTAGACCCAGACAGCTACTACGAGCAGTACTTC. Translating gives CASSVDPDSYYEQYF.

The chain joins TRBV2 to TRBJ2-7, with 9 nucleotides matching TRBD2. Germline V gene sequence: CDR1 SNHLY, CDR2 FYNNEI. Trimming removed 2 bases from V and 4 bases from J; junction bases left unmatched: 6. This CDR3 has 15 amino acids. The CDR3 DNA sequence: TGTGCCAGCAGTGAACGGACTAGCGACCTTTACGAGCAGTACTTC. The encoded protein is CASSERTSDLYEQYF.

This clone has only one observation. V and J are TRBV30 and TRBJ1-4; TRBD1 agrees at 9 bases. The V gene's germline CDR1 is GTSNPN and CDR2 SVGIG (reference sequence). This CDR3 region has 16 residues. J was trimmed by 6 bases and V by 0 bases; bases with no gene match: 8. CDR3 sequence (DNA): TGTGCCTGGAGTGTCGGGTACAGGGGGCGCGATGAAAAACTGTTTTTT. Encoded protein: CAWSVGYRGRDEKLFF.

This chain uses TRBV2 with TRBJ2-1; 7 bases map to TRBD1. The CDR3 sequence is 14 residues long. The V gene's germline CDR1 is SNHLY and CDR2 FYNNEI. With V trimmed by 2 bases and J by 8 bases, 6 bases remained unmatched. The CDR3 DNA is TGTGCCAGCAGTGAACAGGGGGTGGACTATGAGCAGTTCTTC. Its translation: CASSEQGVDYEQFF.

The DNA for the CDR3 is TGTGCCAGCAGCTTAAATCGGGGGGAGACCCAGTACTTC. Its protein is CASSLNRGETQYF. This chain uses TRBV7-3 with TRBJ2-5, with a weak D call TRBD2 (6 bases). The CDR3 has 13 residues. V lost 1 base to trimming and J lost 5 bases, with 8 bases between them. Germline V lookup: CDR1 SGHTA, CDR2 FQGTGA.

This clone was seen a few times. The genes are TRBV3-1 (or the pseudogene TRBV3-2) and TRBJ2-2; D may be TRBD1 (7 bases). The CDR3 has 15 amino acids. The V end lost 1 base, the J end lost 6 bases, and 12 bases lay between the germline ends. Germline V CDR1 and CDR2: LGHDT, YNNKEL (reference sequence). CDR3 protein: CASSQGRGVAGELFF. The CDR3 DNA follows: TGTGCCAGCAGCCAAGGCAGGGGGGTTGCCGGGGAGCTGTTTTTT.

This clone appeared a few times. The V and J genes are TRBV21-1 and TRBJ2-7; the table's D call, TRBD2, has no DNA check behind it. TRBV21-1 is a pseudogene locus. This CDR3 spans 15 amino acids. The CDR3 is CASSKETSGGYEQYF. As DNA, the CDR3 is TGTGCCAGCAGCAAAGAAACTAGCGGGGGGTACGAGCAGTACTTC.